The 27 T cell receptor beta chains below were found in one sample sequenced in a study of a mutant IDH1 vaccine in newly diagnosed glioma. Time point: week 23, last vaccination. In every dose of vaccine, 300 ug of mutant IDH1 20-mer peptide was given alongside topical imiquimod. Their antigen targets remain unknown. Profiling relied on immunoSEQ multiplex PCR, and the TCRdb table lists in-frame clones only, not all of them. The table shows 25,000 to 35,000 clones, with around 89% occurring only once. The sample consisted of PBMCs, taken from a glioma patient whose treatment included an IDH1 peptide vaccine. These receptor sequences come from a man aged 35-49 years with glioma.

The V and J genes are TRBV5-6 and TRBJ2-3; the D gene is possibly TRBD1 (5 bases). Trimming left V 2 bases short and J 14 bases short, with 21 bases between. This CDR3 region has 14 residues. The germline CDR1 and CDR2 sequences are SGHDT and YYEEEE. The CDR3 coding sequence is TGTGCCAGCAGCTTAAGTGCCCTGGACACTTTCTTGTATTTT. This gives the protein CASSLSALDTFLYF.

The V gene is TRBV28, the J gene TRBJ2-4; 7 bases match TRBD1. The CDR3 is made up of 17 amino acids. Germline V gene lookup returns CDR1 MDHEN and CDR2 SYDVKM. V was clipped by 5 bases and J by 0 bases; unmatched bases: 10. The CDR3 protein is CASSSLGTAPAKNIQYF. As DNA, the CDR3 is TGTGCCAGCAGTAGTTTGGGGACAGCGCCAGCCAAAAACATTCAGTACTTC.

This clone appeared a few times. The genes are TRBV5-1 and TRBJ2-1; 7 bases are shared with TRBD1. Germline V gives CDR1 SGHRS, CDR2 YFSETQ. CDR3 size: 15 residues. Unmatched junction bases numbered 5, after V lost 0 bases and J lost 5 bases. CDR3 sequence reads: CASSLDGRGNNEQFF. CDR3 nucleotides: TGCGCCAGCAGCTTGGATGGCAGGGGGAACAATGAGCAGTTCTTC.

The chain joins TRBV4-1 to TRBJ1-1; D gene unclear. Trimming pared 1 base from V and 5 bases from J, leaving 11 bases between. Looked up from germline, CDR1 is MGHRA and CDR2 is YSYEKL. There are 14 residues in the CDR3. The CDR3 region has the DNA TGCGCCAGCAGCCAAGTCTTGGGAGCAACTGAAGCTTTCTTT. It specifies CASSQVLGATEAFF.

This chain connects TRBV28 to TRBJ2-4; no clear D gene. The CDR3 is made up of 15 amino acids. Trimming removed 3 bases at V and 0 bases at J, with 9 bases between. Germline V lookup: CDR1 MDHEN, CDR2 SYDVKM. CDR3 coding DNA: TGTGCCAGCAGTTTTGGCAGTATAGCCAAAAACATTCAGTACTTC. Translating gives CASSFGSIAKNIQYF. Together with reference TRBV28 and TRBJ2-4, the CDR3 gives the full variable domain: DVKVTQSSRYLVKRTGEKVFLECVQDMDHENMFWYRQDPGLGLRLIYFSYDVKMKEKGDIPEGYSVSREKKERFSLILESASTNQTSMYLCASSFGSIAKNIQYFGAGTRLSVL.

The chain carries TRBV6-5 and TRBJ1-4; unclear D gene. Between the trimmed V and J ends, which lost 5 bases and 7 bases, there was a span of 14 bases. CDR3 length: 14 residues. Looked up from germline, CDR1 is MNHEY and CDR2 is SVGAGI. CDR3 nucleotides: TGTGCCAGCAGTCGACGCCCCCGGAGTGAAAAACTGTTTTTT. The encoded protein is CASSRRPRSEKLFF.

V usage is TRBV28 and J usage is TRBJ1-3; D uncertain. CDR3 size: 15 residues. The ends were cut back, 7 bases at V and 1 base at J, with 14 bases in the middle. Germline V gene lookup returns CDR1 MDHEN and CDR2 SYDVKM. The CDR3: CASIGRAESGNTIYF. The CDR3 DNA reads as TGTGCCAGCATTGGACGTGCCGAATCTGGAAACACCATATATTTT.

There are a few counts of this clone. This chain connects TRBV14 to TRBJ2-1; possibly TRBD1 for D (5 bases). This CDR3 is 14 amino acids long. Germline loops: CDR1 SGHDN, CDR2 FVKESK. V lost 2 bases to trimming and J lost 8 bases, with 13 bases between them. The CDR3: CASSQSTGYDEQFF. The DNA of the CDR3 is TGTGCCAGCAGCCAATCTACAGGTTATGATGAGCAGTTCTTC.

Concerning this clone: A junction end diverges from the germline sequence, so it may reflect a read error. V usage is TRBV5-4 and J usage is TRBJ2-3; D gene uncertain. Germline lookup yields CDR1 SGHNT and CDR2 YYREEE (reference sequence). The CDR3 is 12 residues long. Here the CDR3 DNA reads TGTGCCAGCAGCTTTACTACCGGACCCATCAATTTT. Translation gives CASSFTTGPINF.

This clone has only one observation. The chain has TRBV19 and TRBJ1-1; tentative D call: TRBD1 (5 bases). Germline values: CDR1 LNHDA, CDR2 SQIVND (reference sequence). The CDR3 totals 14 residues. Trimming removed 3 bases from V and 2 bases from J, with 10 bases in between. The CDR3 region has the DNA TGTGCCAGTAGTATCGGGGCAGCAAACACTGAAGCTTTCTTT. Translated, it gives CASSIGAANTEAFF.

The chain combines TRBV7-2 with TRBJ2-3, with D perhaps TRBD2 (6 bases). The germline gives CDR1 SGHTA, CDR2 FQGNSA. V lost 5 bases, J lost 2 bases, and 20 bases lay in between. The CDR3 spans 17 residues. The CDR3 bases are TGTGCCAGCAGCCATACGGGAGCGGGCTATTTCACAGATACGCAGTATTTT. Translated, it gives CASSHTGAGYFTDTQYF.

This clone showed up just a few times. The chain has TRBV4-3 and TRBJ2-6, with D uncertain. Germline lookup yields CDR1 LGHNA and CDR2 YSLEER. The CDR3 length is 15 residues. Trimming pared 0 bases from V and 0 bases from J, leaving 3 bases between. The DNA for the CDR3 is TGCGCCAGCAGCCAAGATGGCTCTGGGGCCAACGTCCTGACTTTC. Amino acids: CASSQDGSGANVLTF.

The chain links TRBV5-1 to TRBJ1-1; a weak D match, TRBD1 (5 bases). V was shortened by 4 bases and J by 8 bases, with 15 bases between the two germline ends. CDR1 and CDR2 (germline): SGHRS, YFSETQ. This CDR3 has 13 amino acids. Written as DNA, the CDR3 is TGCGCCAGCAGCCCAGGTCCCGGGACCGAAGCTTTCTTT. Protein product: CASSPGPGTEAFF.

This chain links TRBV28 with TRBJ1-1, with D tentatively TRBD1 (6 bases). Germline loops: CDR1 MDHEN, CDR2 SYDVKM. The CDR3 covers 19 residues. V lost 1 base and J 4 bases, leaving 25 bases between the germline ends. DNA of the CDR3: TGTGCCAGCAGTTTATTAGTTGTAGGGGGGTCGGGGAGATTCACTGAAGCTTTCTTT. Its protein is CASSLLVVGGSGRFTEAFF. The full variable domain, in which reference TRBV28 and TRBJ1-1 provide the parts outside the CDR3, is DVKVTQSSRYLVKRTGEKVFLECVQDMDHENMFWYRQDPGLGLRLIYFSYDVKMKEKGDIPEGYSVSREKKERFSLILESASTNQTSMYLCASSLLVVGGSGRFTEAFFGQGTRLTVV.

The chain couples TRBV7-2 to TRBJ2-7, with 8 bases fitting TRBD2. V shed 4 bases and J 2 bases; nucleotides not matched to a gene: 7. Germline loops: CDR1 SGHTA, CDR2 FQGNSA. This CDR3 is 15 amino acids long. DNA for the CDR3: TGTGCCAGCAGCTCGGCTAGCGGGCCCACCTACGAGCAGTACTTC. Translation: CASSSASGPTYEQYF.

The chain joins TRBV5-5 to TRBJ2-7; 8 bases are shared with TRBD2. Germline V gives CDR1 SGHKS, CDR2 YYEKEE (reference sequence). J lost 1 base, V lost 4 bases, and 7 bases had no gene match. The CDR3 loop spans 15 amino acids. The CDR3 sequence is CASSIGPSGSYEQYV. CDR3 DNA sequence: TGTGCCAGCAGCATTGGACCTAGCGGGTCCTACGAGCAGTACGTC.

This chain joins TRBV2 and TRBJ1-1; the match to TRBD1 covers 7 bases. Unmatched junction bases numbered 14, after V lost 1 base and J lost 12 bases. The CDR3 is 15 residues long. Germline V gene lookup returns CDR1 SNHLY and CDR2 FYNNEI. As DNA, the CDR3 is TGTGCCAGCAGTGAAGGGACAGGCACGGGTCGAACACCTTTCTTT. Amino acid sequence: CASSEGTGTGRTPFF.

The CDR3 DNA follows: TGTGCCAGCGGCGGGGCTCACGCAGGCACAGATACGCAGTATTTT. Translated: CASGGAHAGTDTQYF. The chain joins TRBV2 to TRBJ2-3; D possibly corresponds to TRBD2 (6 bases). There are 15 residues in the CDR3. The germline V and J ends were trimmed by 8 bases and 1 base, with 16 bases remaining between them. Germline V CDR1 and CDR2: SNHLY, FYNNEI.

This sequence joins TRBV28 and TRBJ2-6, with 10 positions matching TRBD1. CDR1 is MDHEN, CDR2 SYDVKM, per germline. The CDR3 is 19 amino acids. V gave up 5 bases and J gave up 2 bases; unmatched junction bases: 12. The CDR3 region is CASSPTGGADLAGANVLTF. Written as DNA, the CDR3 is TGTGCCAGCAGTCCGACAGGGGGCGCGGACTTAGCTGGGGCCAACGTCCTGACTTTC.

This rearrangement joins TRBV28 to TRBJ1-4; 8 bases are shared with TRBD1. J gave up 5 bases and V 4 bases, and 6 bases lay outside the gene matches. Looked up from germline, CDR1 is MDHEN and CDR2 is SYDVKM. The CDR3 is made up of 15 amino acids. The DNA of the CDR3 is TGTGCCAGCAGTTCCTGGGGACAGGTCAATGAAAAACTGTTTTTT. Its protein is CASSSWGQVNEKLFF.

The CDR3 loop reads CASSQRDRGSGANVLTF. The DNA for the CDR3 is TGTGCCAGCAGCCAACGGGACAGGGGCTCTGGGGCCAACGTCCTGACTTTC. The chain combines TRBV14 with TRBJ2-6; TRBD1 agrees at 10 bases. V lost 2 bases to trimming and J lost 0 bases; unmatched junction nucleotides: 1. The CDR3 runs to 17 residues. Germline CDR1 reads SGHDN; CDR2 reads FVKESK. The variable domain in full, completed from reference TRBV14 and TRBJ2-6, reads EAGVTQFPSHSVIEKGQTVTLRCDPISGHDNLYWYRRVMGKEIKFLLHFVKESKQDESGMPNNRFLAERTGGTYSTLKVQPAELEDSGVYFCASSQRDRGSGANVLTFGAGSRLTVL.

V is TRBV30 and J is TRBJ2-5; unclear D gene. Germline values: CDR1 GTSNPN, CDR2 SVGIG (reference sequence). The CDR3 loop spans 12 amino acids. The V end was cut by 0 bases, the J end by 4 bases, with 6 bases between. CDR3 in DNA: TGTGCCTGGAGTGTACAGCGAGAGACCCAGTACTTC. It is translated as CAWSVQRETQYF.

This clone was seen only once. The chain employs TRBV28 and TRBJ1-6, with TRBD1 matching over 10 bases. CDR1 MDHEN and CDR2 SYDVKM come from the germline V gene. V gave up 5 bases and J gave up 10 bases; unmatched junction bases: 8. This CDR3 region has 15 residues. Here the CDR3 reads CASSGGQGYDSPLHF. CDR3 sequence (DNA): TGTGCCAGCAGTGGGGGACAGGGGTACGACTCACCCCTCCACTTT.

The V gene is TRBV6-1, the J gene TRBJ1-3; D gene ambiguous. Trimming left V 8 bases short and J 4 bases short, with 12 bases between. CDR1 MNHNS and CDR2 SASEGT come from the germline V gene. This CDR3 spans 13 amino acids. The CDR3 DNA is TGTGCCAGCCTGAGCACCATCGGAAACACCATATATTTT. Amino acids: CASLSTIGNTIYF.

In DNA, the CDR3 is TGTGCCTGGAGTGTAGAGGGCGGGGGAACTGAAGCTTTCTTT. It is translated as CAWSVEGGGTEAFF. The V and J genes are TRBV30 and TRBJ1-1; the D gene is possibly TRBD1 (5 bases). The CDR3 has 14 residues. Trimming cost V 0 bases and J 5 bases, with 13 bases left between them. Germline values: CDR1 GTSNPN, CDR2 SVGIG (reference sequence).

The chain joins TRBV28 to TRBJ1-1, with D perhaps matching TRBD1 (6 bases). CDR1 and CDR2 from the germline V gene are MDHEN and SYDVKM. The CDR3 length is 14 residues. The ends were cut back, 6 bases at V and 2 bases at J, with 13 bases in the middle. The CDR3 coding sequence is TGTGCCAGCAGGGTTACAGGGTTTAACACTGAAGCTTTCTTT. This gives the protein CASRVTGFNTEAFF.

The rearrangement joins TRBV6-4 to TRBJ2-1, with 9 positions matching TRBD2. CDR3 length: 15 amino acids. The J segment lost 8 bases and the V segment lost 3 bases, leaving 8 bases of the junction unmatched. CDR1 MRHNA and CDR2 SNTAGT come from the germline V gene. In DNA, the CDR3 is TGTGCCAGCAGTGAAGAGGCGGGGGGGCCGGATGAGCAGTTCTTC. Translating it yields CASSEEAGGPDEQFF.